This T cell receptor beta chain was captured by sequencing in a study of T cell responses to AZD1222 COVID-19 vaccine. Only in-frame clones appear in the TCRdb table, and some are missing; sequencing was by immunoSEQ multiplex PCR. This table holds about 150,000 clones, roughly 91% found once. This clone was detected many times. As yet, its antigen is unknown. Trimming removed 8 bases from V and 13 bases from J; junction bases left unmatched: 14. CDR1 and CDR2 (germline): SEHNR, FQNEAQ (reference sequence). The CDR3 has 13 residues. Whole-study results and caveats: As reported, nearly half of all spike-specific TCRs target variant regions that are unmutated. Donors in the cohort were predominantly white British and more often female, and clonal diversity was possibly underestimated.

The sample in question was peripheral blood, obtained 28 days after the second AZD1222 dose. V gene TRBV7-9 combines with J gene TRBJ2-1; 7 bases line up with TRBD2. The TCR originated in an adult who received the AZD1222 COVID-19 vaccine. For the CDR3, the DNA is TGTGCCAGCGCGTCTCAAGGCGGGAGCGAACAGTTCTTC. Translating gives CASASQGGSEQFF.